The source of this T cell receptor beta chain is a study of T-cell memory formation after mild COVID-19. Overall study context: TCR clusters largely stayed donor specific.

Germline V gene sequence: CDR1 MNHEY, CDR2 SVGAGI. V lost 6 bases, J lost 5 bases, and 19 bases lay in between. CDR3 size: 15 residues. TCRdb called the 5' RACE reads again in MiXCR, with one record for every CDR3 protein. The sample lists fewer than 95,000 distinct CDR3 sequences; roughly an eighth were seen once. The study, taken as a whole, reports: Some clones that responded were present in memory (sampled pre-infection), which suggests cross-reactive memory joined. Among clones peaking at day 37 in the second wave, SARS-CoV-2 specificity remained unconfirmed.

Remarks on this clonotype: Its matching antigen is unknown.

The receptor was derived from an adult woman who had mild COVID-19 (a few samples of this study predate the infection). Cell type and time point are not known. The sample taken for sequencing was PBMCs or a T cell subset sorted from them (not recorded which). V and J are TRBV6-5 and TRBJ1-2; D possibly corresponds to TRBD1 (6 bases). The CDR3 nucleotides are TGTGCCAGCAGCCCCAGTCAGGGGTACGGGTATGGCTACACCTTC. Its translation: CASSPSQGYGYGYTF.